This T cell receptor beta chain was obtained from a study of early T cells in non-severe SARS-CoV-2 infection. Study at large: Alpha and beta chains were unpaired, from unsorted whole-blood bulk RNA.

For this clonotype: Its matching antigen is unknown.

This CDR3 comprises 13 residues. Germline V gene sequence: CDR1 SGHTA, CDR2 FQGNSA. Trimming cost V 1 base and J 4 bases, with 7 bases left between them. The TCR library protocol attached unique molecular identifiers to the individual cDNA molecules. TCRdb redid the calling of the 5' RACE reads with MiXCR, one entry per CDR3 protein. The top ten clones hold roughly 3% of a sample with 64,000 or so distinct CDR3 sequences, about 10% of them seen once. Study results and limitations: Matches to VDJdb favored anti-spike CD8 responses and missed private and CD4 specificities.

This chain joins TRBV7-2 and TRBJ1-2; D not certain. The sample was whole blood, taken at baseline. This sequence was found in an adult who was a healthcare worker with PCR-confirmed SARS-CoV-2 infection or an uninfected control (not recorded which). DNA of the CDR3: TGTGCCAGCAGCTTAGGGCACCTCTATGGCTACACCTTC. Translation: CASSLGHLYGYTF.